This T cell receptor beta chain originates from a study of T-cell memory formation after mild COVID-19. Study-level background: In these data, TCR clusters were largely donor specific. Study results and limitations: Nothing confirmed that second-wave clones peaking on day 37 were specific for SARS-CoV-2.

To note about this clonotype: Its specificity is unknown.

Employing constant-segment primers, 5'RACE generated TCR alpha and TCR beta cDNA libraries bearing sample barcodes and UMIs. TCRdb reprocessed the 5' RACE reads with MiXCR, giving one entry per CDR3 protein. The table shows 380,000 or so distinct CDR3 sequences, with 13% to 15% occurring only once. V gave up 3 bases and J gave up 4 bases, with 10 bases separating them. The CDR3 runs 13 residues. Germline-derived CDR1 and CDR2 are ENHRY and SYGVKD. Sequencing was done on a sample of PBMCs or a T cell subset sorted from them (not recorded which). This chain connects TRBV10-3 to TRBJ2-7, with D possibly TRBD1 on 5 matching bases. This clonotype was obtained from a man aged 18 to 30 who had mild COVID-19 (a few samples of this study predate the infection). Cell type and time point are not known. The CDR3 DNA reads TGTGCCATCAGTGAAGAGACAGAGTACGAGCAGTACTTC. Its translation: CAISEETEYEQYF.